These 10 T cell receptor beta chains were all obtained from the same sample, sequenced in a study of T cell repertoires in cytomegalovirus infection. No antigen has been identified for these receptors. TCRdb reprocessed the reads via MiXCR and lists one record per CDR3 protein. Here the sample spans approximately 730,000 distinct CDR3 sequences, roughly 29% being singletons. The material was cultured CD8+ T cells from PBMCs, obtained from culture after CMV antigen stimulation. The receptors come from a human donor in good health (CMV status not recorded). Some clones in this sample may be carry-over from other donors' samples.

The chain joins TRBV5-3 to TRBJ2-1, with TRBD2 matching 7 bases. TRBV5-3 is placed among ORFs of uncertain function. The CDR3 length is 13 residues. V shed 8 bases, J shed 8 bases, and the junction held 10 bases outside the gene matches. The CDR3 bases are TGTGCCAGCACCGGGGGGAAGGGGTATGAGCAGTTCTTC. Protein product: CASTGGKGYEQFF.

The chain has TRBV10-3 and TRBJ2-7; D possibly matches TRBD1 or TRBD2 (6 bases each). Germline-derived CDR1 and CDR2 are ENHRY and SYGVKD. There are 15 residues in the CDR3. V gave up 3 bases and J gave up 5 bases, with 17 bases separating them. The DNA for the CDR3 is TGTGCCATCAGTGACTCATCCTCAAGGGGGGACGAGCAGTACTTC. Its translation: CAISDSSSRGDEQYF.

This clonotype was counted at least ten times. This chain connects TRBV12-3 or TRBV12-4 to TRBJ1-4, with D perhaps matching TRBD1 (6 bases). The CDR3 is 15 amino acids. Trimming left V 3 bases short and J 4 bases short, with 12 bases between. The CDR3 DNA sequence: TGTGCCAGCAGTTTGACAGGATTTGTTAATGAAAAACTGTTTTTT. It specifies CASSLTGFVNEKLFF.

The CDR3 DNA is TGTGCCAGCAGTTTCCGGGCAAGACCCACAGATACGCAGTATTTT. It translates to CASSFRARPTDTQYF. This chain uses TRBV27 with TRBJ2-3, with D hard to call. CDR3 length: 15 amino acids. CDR1 is MNHEY, CDR2 SMNVEV, per germline (reference sequence). The germline V and J ends were trimmed by 3 bases and 2 bases, with 12 bases remaining between them.

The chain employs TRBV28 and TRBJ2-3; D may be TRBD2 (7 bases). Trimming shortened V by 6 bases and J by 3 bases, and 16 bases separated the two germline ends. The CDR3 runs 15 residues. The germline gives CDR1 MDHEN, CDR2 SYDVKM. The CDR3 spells CASSLWGGRTDTQYF. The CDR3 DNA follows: TGTGCCAGCAGCCTATGGGGGGGCAGGACAGATACGCAGTATTTT.

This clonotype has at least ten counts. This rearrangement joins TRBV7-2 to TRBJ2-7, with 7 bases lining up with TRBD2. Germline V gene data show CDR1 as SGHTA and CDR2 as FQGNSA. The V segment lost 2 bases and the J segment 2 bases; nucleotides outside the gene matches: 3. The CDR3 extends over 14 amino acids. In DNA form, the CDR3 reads TGTGCCAGCAGCTTAAGAGGACTAGCCTACGAGCAGTACTTC. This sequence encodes CASSLRGLAYEQYF.

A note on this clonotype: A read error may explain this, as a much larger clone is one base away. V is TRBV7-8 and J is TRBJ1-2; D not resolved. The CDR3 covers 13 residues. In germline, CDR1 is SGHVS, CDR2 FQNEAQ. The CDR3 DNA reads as TGTCCCAGCCAGGACCGAAACGTAGATGGCTACACCTTC. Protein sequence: CPSQDRNVDGYTF.

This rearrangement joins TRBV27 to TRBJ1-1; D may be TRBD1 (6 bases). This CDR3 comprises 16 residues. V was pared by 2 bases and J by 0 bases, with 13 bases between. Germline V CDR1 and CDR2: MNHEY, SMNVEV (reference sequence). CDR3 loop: CASSLEVTGLNTEAFF. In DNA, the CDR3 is TGTGCCAGCAGTTTAGAGGTTACAGGGCTGAACACTGAAGCTTTCTTT.

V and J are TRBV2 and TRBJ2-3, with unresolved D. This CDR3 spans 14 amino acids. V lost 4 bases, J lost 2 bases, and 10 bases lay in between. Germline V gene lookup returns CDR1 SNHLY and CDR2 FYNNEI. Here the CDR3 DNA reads TGTGCCAGCAGTGGTATGCCAATCACAGATACGCAGTATTTT. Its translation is CASSGMPITDTQYF.

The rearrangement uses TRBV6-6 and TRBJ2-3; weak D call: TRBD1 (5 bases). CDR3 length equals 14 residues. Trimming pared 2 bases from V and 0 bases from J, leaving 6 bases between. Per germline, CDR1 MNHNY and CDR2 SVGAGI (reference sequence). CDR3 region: CASSYGQSTDTQYF. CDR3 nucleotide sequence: TGTGCCAGCAGTTACGGACAAAGCACAGATACGCAGTATTTT.